The 19 T cell receptor beta chains listed next were all sequenced from one sample in a study of blood T cells in healthy people across ages. A J-beta primer mix and a sample-barcoded 5' primer were used in a second PCR of about 7 to 12 cycles. TCRdb re-derived calls from the 5' RACE reads in MiXCR, one entry per CDR3 protein. The repertoire consists of 1.8 million or so distinct CDR3 sequences, with 35% to 50% occurring once and the leading ten covering roughly 23%. Specimen: blood. All receptors come from a human donor in good health.

The V and J genes are TRBV4-1 and TRBJ2-5, with no clear D. The CDR3 consists of 14 residues. V lost 0 bases and J 6 bases, leaving 11 bases between the germline ends. The germline gives CDR1 MGHRA, CDR2 YSYEKL. The CDR3: CASSQDRVGKTQYF. CDR3 nucleotide sequence: TGCGCCAGCAGCCAAGATCGAGTAGGGAAGACCCAGTACTTC.

V usage is TRBV6-5 and J usage is TRBJ2-5; possible D gene TRBD2, 5 bases. The CDR3 is 13 amino acids. V dropped 7 bases and J dropped 2 bases, with 11 bases sitting between them. The germline CDR1 and CDR2 sequences are MNHEY and SVGAGI. The CDR3 here is CASTRTLQETQYF. CDR3 sequence (DNA): TGTGCCAGCACCCGGACTCTTCAAGAGACCCAGTACTTC.

The table lists this clonotype with a few counts. The J gene is TRBJ2-4, the V gene TRBV5-1, with 7 bases matching TRBD2. J was trimmed by 8 bases and V by 3 bases; bases with no gene match: 11. CDR3 length: 15 amino acids. CDR1 and CDR2 (germline): SGHRS, YFSETQ. This CDR3 is CASSSRAHGRDIQYF. For the CDR3, the DNA is TGCGCCAGCAGCTCTCGGGCCCATGGGAGGGACATTCAGTACTTC.

The chain uses TRBV7-2 and TRBJ1-2, with D perhaps matching TRBD1 (6 bases). Per germline, CDR1 SGHTA and CDR2 FQGNSA. There are 16 residues in the CDR3. The V gene lost 4 bases and the J gene lost 4 bases, with 19 bases spanning the gap. Here the CDR3 reads CASSSRGDVVRYGYTF. The CDR3, as DNA: TGTGCCAGCAGCTCCAGGGGTGACGTAGTTCGCTATGGCTACACCTTC.

The V and J genes are TRBV6-1 and TRBJ1-1; TRBD1 aligns across 7 bases. Losses at the gene ends were 2 bases for V and 1 base for J; bases not matched to a gene: 10. Germline-derived CDR1 and CDR2 are MNHNS and SASEGT. The length of the CDR3 is 17 residues. DNA for the CDR3: TGTGCCAGCAGTGAAAGTGGCTGGGGACAGAGGAACACTGAAGCTTTCTTT. As protein: CASSESGWGQRNTEAFF.

This clonotype has just a few counts. The chain recombines TRBV27 with TRBJ1-6; no clear D. The CDR3 consists of 11 residues. Trimming shortened V by 8 bases and J by 7 bases, and 6 bases separated the two germline ends. Per germline, CDR1 MNHEY and CDR2 SMNVEV (reference sequence). CDR3 in DNA: TGTGCCAGCGGGATAAATTCACCCCTCCACTTT. Amino acid sequence: CASGINSPLHF.

This clonotype came up once. The V gene is TRBV2, the J gene TRBJ2-3, with 7 bases that match TRBD1. CDR3 length: 15 residues. Germline CDR1 is SNHLY and CDR2 is FYNNEI. V shed 1 base, J shed 3 bases, and the junction held 4 bases outside the gene matches. The DNA for the CDR3 is TGTGCCAGCAGTGAAGGCAGGGGGATTACAGATACGCAGTATTTT. Protein product: CASSEGRGITDTQYF.

This chain connects TRBV4-1 to TRBJ2-7; no clear D gene. The CDR3 is made up of 14 amino acids. Germline CDR1 MGHRA, CDR2 YSYEKL. Trimming stripped 2 bases from V and 4 bases from J, with 12 bases between. The CDR3 DNA is TGCGCCAGCAGCCAAACTACGAAGTGGTACGAGCAGTACTTC. As protein: CASSQTTKWYEQYF.

The table lists this clonotype with a few counts. This sequence joins TRBV12-3 or TRBV12-4 and TRBJ2-7, with D tentatively TRBD1 or TRBD2 (5 bases each). This CDR3 has 14 residues. V lost 1 base and J lost 7, with 14 bases in between. The CDR3 sequence is CASSLGLSGREQYF. The CDR3 region has the DNA TGTGCCAGCAGTTTAGGGCTTTCGGGACGTGAGCAGTACTTC.

There are a few counts of this clonotype. The chain links TRBV5-1 to TRBJ1-1, with D perhaps matching TRBD1 (5 bases). The CDR3 extends over 15 amino acids. V was clipped by 4 bases and J by 5 bases, with 18 bases between them. Looked up from germline, CDR1 is SGHRS and CDR2 is YFSETQ. Written as DNA, the CDR3 is TGCGCCAGCAGCCCGACTCAGGGCCAGGGAACTGAAGCTTTCTTT. Its translation: CASSPTQGQGTEAFF.

In this sample, this clonotype turned up a few times. The chain's CDR3 is CASRLGGFTDTQYF. The CDR3 nucleotides read TGTGCCAGCAGACTCGGGGGCTTCACAGATACGCAGTATTTT. The J gene is TRBJ2-3, the V gene TRBV6-5, with D tentatively TRBD1 or TRBD2 (6 bases each). CDR3 size: 14 residues. Trimming pared 6 bases from V and 2 bases from J, leaving 12 bases between. CDR1 and CDR2 from the germline V gene are MNHEY and SVGAGI.

The chain carries TRBV15 and TRBJ1-6, with 7 bases that match TRBD1. The CDR3 has 16 amino acids. The junction had 9 bases not matched to a gene; V was cut back by 5 bases and J by 5 bases. Germline V CDR1 and CDR2: LNHNV, YYDKDF (reference sequence). CDR3 region: CATSAPPGQNNSPLHF. The CDR3 DNA reads TGTGCCACCAGCGCCCCTCCGGGACAGAATAATTCACCCCTCCACTTT.

This clonotype came up a few times. The chain has TRBV28 and TRBJ2-7; D is perhaps TRBD2 (6 bases). From germline, CDR1 is MDHEN and CDR2 SYDVKM. The V gene lost 3 bases and the J gene lost 0 bases, with 12 bases spanning the gap. The CDR3 consists of 15 residues. The CDR3 coding sequence is TGTGCCAGCAGTTTGTGGGCGGGGTCCTCCTACGAGCAGTACTTC. Its protein is CASSLWAGSSYEQYF.

This chain connects TRBV29-1 to TRBJ2-2, with 10 bases identical to TRBD1. Trimming took 7 bases from V and 2 from J; bases not matched to a gene: 10. In germline, CDR1 is SQVTM, CDR2 ANQGSEA. The CDR3 has 16 residues. The CDR3 sequence: CSAKTGGAFNTGELFF. In DNA, the CDR3 is TGCAGCGCCAAGACAGGGGGCGCTTTTAACACCGGGGAGCTGTTTTTT.

A few counts support this clonotype. The DNA for the CDR3 is TGCGCCAGCAGCTGGACTAGCCCCAAAGAGACCCAGTACTTC. It is translated as CASSWTSPKETQYF. The rearrangement uses TRBV5-1 and TRBJ2-5; 8 nucleotides align to TRBD2. J was trimmed by 3 bases and V by 3 bases; bases with no gene match: 4. The CDR3 is 14 amino acids. From germline, CDR1 is SGHRS and CDR2 YFSETQ.

The chain carries TRBV7-8 and TRBJ1-1, with no clear D. The V and J ends lost 5 bases and 9 bases respectively, with 16 bases between them. CDR1 and CDR2 from the germline V gene are SGHVS and FQNEAQ. CDR3 length equals 13 residues. The chain's CDR3 is CASSPRSVGKAFF. The CDR3 DNA follows: TGTGCCAGCAGCCCTCGGAGTGTGGGGAAAGCTTTCTTT.

The chain uses TRBV20-1 and TRBJ2-5; TRBD1 matches 8 bases. J gave up 1 base and V 5 bases, and 3 bases lay outside the gene matches. CDR3 length: 13 residues. Germline CDR1 is DFQATT and CDR2 is SNEGSKA (reference sequence). Here the CDR3 reads CSAPDRVQETQYF. DNA for the CDR3: TGCAGTGCTCCGGACAGGGTCCAAGAGACCCAGTACTTC.

This clonotype was found a few times. The gene calls are TRBV4-2 and TRBJ2-5; D is unresolved. The CDR3 is 14 residues long. Deletions cut 4 bases from V and 5 bases from J, with 14 bases between. Germline-derived CDR1 and CDR2 are LGHNA and YNFKEQ. CDR3 protein: CASSPRGPGETQYF. The CDR3 DNA reads TGTGCCAGCAGCCCCCGCGGACCCGGGGAGACCCAGTACTTC.

Concerning this clonotype: This may be a read error: a much more frequent sequence differs by one nucleotide. This sequence joins TRBV7-9 and TRBJ1-2; D gene unclear. CDR3 length: 12 residues. Per germline, CDR1 SEHNR and CDR2 FQNEAQ (reference sequence). CDR3: CARSNGERGYTF. In DNA, the CDR3 is TGTGCCCGCAGCAATGGGGAGAGAGGCTACACCTTC.